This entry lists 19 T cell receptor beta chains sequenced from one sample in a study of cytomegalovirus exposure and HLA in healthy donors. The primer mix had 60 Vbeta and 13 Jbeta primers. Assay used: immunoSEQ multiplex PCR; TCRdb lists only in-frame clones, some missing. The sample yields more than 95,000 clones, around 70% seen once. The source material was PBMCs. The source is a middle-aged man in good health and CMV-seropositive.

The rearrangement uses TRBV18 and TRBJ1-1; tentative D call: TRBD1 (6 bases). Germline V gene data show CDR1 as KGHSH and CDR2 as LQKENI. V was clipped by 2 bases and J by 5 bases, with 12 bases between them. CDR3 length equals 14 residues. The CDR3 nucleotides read TGTGCCAGCTCACCAACAGGGTACGGGACTGAAGCTTTCTTT. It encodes CASSPTGYGTEAFF.

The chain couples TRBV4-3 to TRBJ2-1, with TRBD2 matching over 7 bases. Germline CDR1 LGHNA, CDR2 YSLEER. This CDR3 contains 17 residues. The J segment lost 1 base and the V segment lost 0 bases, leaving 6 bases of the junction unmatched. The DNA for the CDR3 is TGCGCCAGCAGCCAAGATCTGGCGGGAGCGTCCTACAATGAGCAGTTCTTC. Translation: CASSQDLAGASYNEQFF.

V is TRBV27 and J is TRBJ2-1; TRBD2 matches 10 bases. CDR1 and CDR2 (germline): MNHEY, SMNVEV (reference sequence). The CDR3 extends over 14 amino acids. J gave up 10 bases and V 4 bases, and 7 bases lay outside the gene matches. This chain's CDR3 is CASSSLAGDYEQFF. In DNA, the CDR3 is TGTGCCAGCAGTTCCCTAGCGGGAGATTACGAGCAGTTCTTC.

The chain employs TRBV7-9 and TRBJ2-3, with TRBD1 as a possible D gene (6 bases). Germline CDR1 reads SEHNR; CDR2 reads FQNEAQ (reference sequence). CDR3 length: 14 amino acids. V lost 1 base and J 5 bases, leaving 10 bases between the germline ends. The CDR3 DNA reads TGTGCCAGCAGCTTAGTACAGGGTAAAGATACGCAGTATTTT. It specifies CASSLVQGKDTQYF.

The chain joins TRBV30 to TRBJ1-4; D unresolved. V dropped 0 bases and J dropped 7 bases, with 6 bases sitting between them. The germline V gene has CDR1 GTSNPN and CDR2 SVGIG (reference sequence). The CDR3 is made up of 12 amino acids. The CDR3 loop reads CAWSVLGEKLFF. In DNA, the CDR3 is TGTGCCTGGAGTGTACTAGGTGAAAAACTGTTTTTT.

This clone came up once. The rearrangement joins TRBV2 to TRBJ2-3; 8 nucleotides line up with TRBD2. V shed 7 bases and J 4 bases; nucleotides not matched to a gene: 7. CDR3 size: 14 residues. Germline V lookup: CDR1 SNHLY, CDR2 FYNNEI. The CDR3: CASKRAGDSDTQYF. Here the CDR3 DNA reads TGTGCCAGCAAACGAGCGGGGGACTCAGATACGCAGTATTTT.

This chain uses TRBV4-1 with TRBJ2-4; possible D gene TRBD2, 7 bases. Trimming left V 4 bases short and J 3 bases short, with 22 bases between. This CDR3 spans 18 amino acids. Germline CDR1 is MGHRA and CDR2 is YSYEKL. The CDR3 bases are TGCGCCAGCAGCCCCTTTTCAGGCGGGGGCTACGACAAAAACATTCAGTACTTC. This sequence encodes CASSPFSGGGYDKNIQYF.

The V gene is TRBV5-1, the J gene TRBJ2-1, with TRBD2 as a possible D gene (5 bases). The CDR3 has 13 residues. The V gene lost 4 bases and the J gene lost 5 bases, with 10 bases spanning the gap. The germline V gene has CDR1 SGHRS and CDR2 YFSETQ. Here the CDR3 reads CASSIRDNNEQFF. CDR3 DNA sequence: TGCGCCAGCAGCATCCGGGATAACAATGAGCAGTTCTTC.

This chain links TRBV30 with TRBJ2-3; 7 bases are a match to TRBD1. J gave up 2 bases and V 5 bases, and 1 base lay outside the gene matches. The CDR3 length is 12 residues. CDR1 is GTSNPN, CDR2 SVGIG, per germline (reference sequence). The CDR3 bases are TGTGCCTGGGGGACAGTCACAGATACGCAGTATTTT. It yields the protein CAWGTVTDTQYF.

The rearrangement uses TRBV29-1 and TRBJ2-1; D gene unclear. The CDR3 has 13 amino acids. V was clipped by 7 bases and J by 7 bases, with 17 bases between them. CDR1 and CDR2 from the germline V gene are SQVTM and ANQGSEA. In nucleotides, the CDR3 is TGCAGCGCGAGCGCTGAGGTGGCGAATGAGCAGTTCTTC. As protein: CSASAEVANEQFF.

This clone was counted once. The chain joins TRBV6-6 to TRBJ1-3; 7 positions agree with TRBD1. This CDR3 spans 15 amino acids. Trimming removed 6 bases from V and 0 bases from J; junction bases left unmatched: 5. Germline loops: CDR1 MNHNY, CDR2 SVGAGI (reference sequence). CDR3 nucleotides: TGTGCCAGCAGCCTTGGGACAGACTCTGGAAACACCATATATTTT. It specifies CASSLGTDSGNTIYF.

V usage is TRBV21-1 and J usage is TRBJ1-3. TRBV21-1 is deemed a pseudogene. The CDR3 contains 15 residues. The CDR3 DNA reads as TGTGCCAGCAGCAAAGGAGGTAGGTCTGGAAACACCATATATTTT. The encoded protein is CASSKGGRSGNTIYF.

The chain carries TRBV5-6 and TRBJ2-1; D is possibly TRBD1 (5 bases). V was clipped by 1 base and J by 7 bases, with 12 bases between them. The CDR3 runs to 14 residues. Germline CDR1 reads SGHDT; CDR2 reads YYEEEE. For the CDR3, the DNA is TGTGCCAGCAGCTTGCCGGCAGGGCATAATGAGCAGTTCTTC. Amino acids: CASSLPAGHNEQFF.

The CDR3 protein is CAISDGGRPNGYTF. Written as DNA, the CDR3 is TGTGCCATCAGCGACGGGGGACGGCCCAATGGCTACACCTTC. V usage is TRBV10-3 and J usage is TRBJ1-2; D is perhaps TRBD1 (5 bases). This CDR3 is 14 amino acids long. With 6 bases removed from V and 6 bases from J, the gap between germline ends came to 17 bases. Looked up from germline, CDR1 is ENHRY and CDR2 is SYGVKD.

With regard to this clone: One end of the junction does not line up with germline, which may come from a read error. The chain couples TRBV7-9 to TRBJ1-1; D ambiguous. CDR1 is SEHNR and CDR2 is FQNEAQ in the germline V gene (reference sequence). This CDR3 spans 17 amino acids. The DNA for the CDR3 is TGTTCCAGCAGGCCCCCCCAACGCGTAAAGAAGGGAGCTGAAGCTTTCTTT. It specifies CSSRPPQRVKKGAEAFF.

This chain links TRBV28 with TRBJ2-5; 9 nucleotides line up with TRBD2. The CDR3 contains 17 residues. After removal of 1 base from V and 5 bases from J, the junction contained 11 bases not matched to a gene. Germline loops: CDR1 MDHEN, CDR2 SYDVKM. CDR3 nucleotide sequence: TGTGCCAGCAGTTTATATCTAGCGGGACCAGGCGGGGAGACCCAGTACTTC. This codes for CASSLYLAGPGGETQYF.

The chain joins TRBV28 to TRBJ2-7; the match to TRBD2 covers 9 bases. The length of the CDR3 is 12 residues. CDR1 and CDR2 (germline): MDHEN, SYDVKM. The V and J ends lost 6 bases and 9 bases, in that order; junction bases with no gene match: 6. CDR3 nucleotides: TGTGCCAGCAGCGGTTCTAGCGGGGTGCAGTACTTC. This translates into CASSGSSGVQYF.

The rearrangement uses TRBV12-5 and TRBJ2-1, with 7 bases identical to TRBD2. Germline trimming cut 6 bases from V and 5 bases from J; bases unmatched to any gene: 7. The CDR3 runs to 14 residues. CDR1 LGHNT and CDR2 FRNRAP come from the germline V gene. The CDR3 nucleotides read TGTGCTAGTGGCCGGGGGACTACGCACAATGAGCAGTTCTTC. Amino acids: CASGRGTTHNEQFF.

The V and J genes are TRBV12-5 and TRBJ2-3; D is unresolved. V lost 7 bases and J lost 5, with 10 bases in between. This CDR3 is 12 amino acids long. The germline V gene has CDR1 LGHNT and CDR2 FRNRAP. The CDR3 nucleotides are TGTGCTAGTGCCCCTCCGGGAGATACGCAGTATTTT. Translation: CASAPPGDTQYF.